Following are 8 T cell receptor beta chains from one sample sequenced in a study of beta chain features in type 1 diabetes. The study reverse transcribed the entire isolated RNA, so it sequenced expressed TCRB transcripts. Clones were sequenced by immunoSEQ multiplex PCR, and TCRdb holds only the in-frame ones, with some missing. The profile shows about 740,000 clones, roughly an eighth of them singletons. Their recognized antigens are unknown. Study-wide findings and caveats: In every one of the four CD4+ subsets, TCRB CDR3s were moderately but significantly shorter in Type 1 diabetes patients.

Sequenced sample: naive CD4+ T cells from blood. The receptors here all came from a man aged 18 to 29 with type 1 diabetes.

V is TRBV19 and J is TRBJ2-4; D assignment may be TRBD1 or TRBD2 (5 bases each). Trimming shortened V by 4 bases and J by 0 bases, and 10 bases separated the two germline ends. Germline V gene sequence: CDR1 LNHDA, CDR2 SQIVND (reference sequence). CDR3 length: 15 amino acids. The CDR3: CASSKAGRAKNIQYF. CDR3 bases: TGTGCCAGTAGTAAGGCAGGGAGAGCCAAAAACATTCAGTACTTC.

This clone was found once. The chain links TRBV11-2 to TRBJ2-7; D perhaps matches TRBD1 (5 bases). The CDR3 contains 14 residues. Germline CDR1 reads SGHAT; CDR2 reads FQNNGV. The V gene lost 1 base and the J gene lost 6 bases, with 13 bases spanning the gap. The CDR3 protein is CASSLGNRPVEQYF. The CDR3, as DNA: TGTGCCAGCAGCTTAGGTAACAGGCCAGTCGAGCAGTACTTC.

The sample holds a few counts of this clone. CDR3: CAWSGGGLAKNIQYF. CDR3 DNA: TGTGCCTGGAGTGGTGGCGGACTAGCCAAAAACATTCAGTACTTC. The chain couples TRBV30 to TRBJ2-4, with D perhaps TRBD2 (5 bases). The CDR3 covers 15 residues. The germline V gene encodes CDR1 GTSNPN and CDR2 SVGIG (reference sequence). Between the trimmed V and J ends, which lost 1 base and 0 bases, there was a span of 10 bases.

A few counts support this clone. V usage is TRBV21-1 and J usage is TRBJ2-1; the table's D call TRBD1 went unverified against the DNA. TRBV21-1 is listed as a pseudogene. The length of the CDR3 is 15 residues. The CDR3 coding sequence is TGTGCCAGCAGCAAACCCGGGGACACCTACAATGAGCAGTTCTTC. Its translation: CASSKPGDTYNEQFF.

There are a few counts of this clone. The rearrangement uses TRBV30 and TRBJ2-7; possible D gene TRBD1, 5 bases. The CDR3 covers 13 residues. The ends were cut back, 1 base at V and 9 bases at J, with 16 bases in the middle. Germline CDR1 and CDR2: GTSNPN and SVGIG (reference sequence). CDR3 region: CAWSAQGVPRQYF. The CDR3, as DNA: TGTGCCTGGAGTGCCCAAGGGGTCCCGCGGCAGTACTTC.

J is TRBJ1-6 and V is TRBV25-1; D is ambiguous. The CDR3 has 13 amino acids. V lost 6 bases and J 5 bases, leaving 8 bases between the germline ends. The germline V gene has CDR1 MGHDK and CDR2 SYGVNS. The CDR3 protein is CASSDQDNSPLHF. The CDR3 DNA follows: TGTGCCAGCAGCGACCAAGATAATTCACCCCTCCACTTT.

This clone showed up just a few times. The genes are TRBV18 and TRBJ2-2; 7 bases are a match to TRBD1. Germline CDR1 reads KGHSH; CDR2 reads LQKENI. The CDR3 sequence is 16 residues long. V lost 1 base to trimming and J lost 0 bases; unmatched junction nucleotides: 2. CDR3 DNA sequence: TGTGCCAGCTCACCACGGGGACAGTCGAACACCGGGGAGCTGTTTTTT. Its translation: CASSPRGQSNTGELFF.

The CDR3 is CASSSQGYETQYF. Written as DNA, the CDR3 is TGTGCCAGTAGTTCCCAGGGATACGAGACCCAGTACTTC. This chain links TRBV19 with TRBJ2-5; weak D call: TRBD1 (5 bases). V shed 5 bases and J shed 5 bases, with 12 bases lying between them. This CDR3 comprises 13 residues. The germline V gene has CDR1 LNHDA and CDR2 SQIVND (reference sequence).